This T cell receptor beta chain was documented in a study of T cell changes during pregnancy in multiple sclerosis (dated by TCRdb to the late 2010s). In terms of the full investigation: In women with multiple sclerosis, the researchers looked at how the T cell repertoire shifted as pregnancy progressed.

The protocol used for the library was the immunoSEQ multiplex PCR assay. The table comes from immuneACCESS by way of TCRdb, which keeps in-frame sequences with V and J called. Part of the clones is missing from these tables; in studies checked, under half for an unresolved V gene and the rest for unknown reasons. The table for this sample lists around 97,000 clones; about nine tenths of them were counted only once. The top ten constitute under 0.8% of the sample. In the case of this clone: Its antigen is unknown. No base qualities exist here, and no much larger clone lies one base off it.

At the junction V is shortened by 1 base and J by 1 base, with 4 bases in between. The CDR3 covers 13 residues, taking in both the cysteine and the phenylalanine. The DNA shown is the 39-base CDR3, in frame from base 1. The germline V gene supplies CDR1 SGHDN and CDR2 FVKESK. The V gene is TRBV14 and the J gene is TRBJ2-5; the D gene is unclear. This clonotype was sampled from a female donor in good health, enrolled as a control in a pregnancy study. The sequences come from peripheral blood, collected in the second trimester of pregnancy. The nucleotide sequence is TGTGCCAGCAGCCAAGGACTCCAAGAGACCCAGTACTTC. Translated, it reads CASSQGLQETQYF.